A single T cell receptor (beta chain) is shown here with its context. Its target is not known. The sample belongs to a study of PD-1 blockade in mismatch repair-deficient tumors. Study as a whole: Patients had approximately 12 mismatch repair-deficient cancer types, all previously treated and progressing.

The CDR3 contains 17 residues. The germline CDR1 and CDR2 sequences are SGDLS and YYNGEE. V lost 5 bases, J lost 2 bases, and 22 bases lay in between. Sequenced by immunoSEQ multiplex PCR; TCRdb stores in-frame clones only, minus some. The sample holds more than 13,000 clones, over 75% seen once. Noted time point: identical roughly 10-day culture without peptide (control). TCRs were sequenced from a few patients responding to pembrolizumab. A no-peptide control culture served as baseline for clone fold changes. This chain connects TRBV9 to TRBJ1-2, with a weak D call TRBD1 (6 bases). The sequenced sample was cells cultured in vitro, obtained from a patient treated with pembrolizumab. This clonotype was obtained from an adult with mismatch repair-deficient cancer. CDR3 DNA: TGTGCCAGCAGGAATAGGAAGGGGGTGGTATGGAACTATGGCTACACCTTC. It specifies CASRNRKGVVWNYGYTF.